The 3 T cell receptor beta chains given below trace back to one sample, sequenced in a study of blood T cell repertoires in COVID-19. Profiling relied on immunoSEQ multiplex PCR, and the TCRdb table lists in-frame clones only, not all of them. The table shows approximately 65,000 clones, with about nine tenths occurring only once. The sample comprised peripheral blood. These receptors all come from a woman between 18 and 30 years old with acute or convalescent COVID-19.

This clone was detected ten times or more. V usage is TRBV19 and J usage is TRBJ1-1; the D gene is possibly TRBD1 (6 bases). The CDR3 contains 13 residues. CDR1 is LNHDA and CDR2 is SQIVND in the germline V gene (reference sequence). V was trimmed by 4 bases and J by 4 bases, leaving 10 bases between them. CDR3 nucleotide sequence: TGTGCCAGTAGTACCTGGACAGCCACTGAAGCTTTCTTT. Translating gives CASSTWTATEAFF.

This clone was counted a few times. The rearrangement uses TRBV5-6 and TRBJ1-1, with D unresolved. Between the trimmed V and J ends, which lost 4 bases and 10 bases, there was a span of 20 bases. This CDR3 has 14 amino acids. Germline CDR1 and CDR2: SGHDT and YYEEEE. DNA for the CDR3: TGTGCCAGCAGCCGTAACGGGGTTTTCCGGATAGCTTTCTTT. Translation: CASSRNGVFRIAFF.

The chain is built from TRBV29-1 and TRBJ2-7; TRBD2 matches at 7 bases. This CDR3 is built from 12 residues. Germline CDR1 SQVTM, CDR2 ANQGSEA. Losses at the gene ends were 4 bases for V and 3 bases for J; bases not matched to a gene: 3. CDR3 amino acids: CSVASGGYEQYF. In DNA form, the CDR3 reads TGCAGCGTTGCATCGGGGGGCTACGAGCAGTACTTC.